This TCR beta chain emerged from a study of T-cell reconstitution after alpha-beta-depleted transplantation in children. The authors prepared the TCRbeta library with unique molecular identifiers. TCRdb fed the PCR reads into MiXCR, producing one record per CDR3 protein. The repertoire consists of 200,000 or so distinct CDR3 sequences, with about 7% occurring once and the leading ten covering roughly 6%. This clonotype was seen ten or more times. The CDR3 consists of 16 residues. The J segment lost 5 bases and the V segment lost 3 bases, leaving 10 bases of the junction unmatched. This receptor was identified in a boy aged 2 to 10 with acute lymphoblastic leukemia, due to receive a stem cell transplant. The V gene is TRBV12-3 or TRBV12-4, the J gene TRBJ2-5; 9 bases are shared with TRBD2. The input for sequencing was PBMCs, taken before TCRalphabeta/CD19-depleted stem cell transplant. This CDR3 reads CASSFWGSGRRETQYF. The CDR3 DNA sequence: TGTGCCAGCAGTTTCTGGGGTAGCGGGAGACGGGAGACCCAGTACTTC.